The 27 T cell receptor beta chains listed next were all sequenced from one sample in a study of shared T cell receptors in the human thymus. Profiling relied on immunoSEQ multiplex PCR, and the TCRdb table lists in-frame clones only, not all of them. The table shows some 720,000 clones, with roughly 90% occurring only once. A further study also used this sample, focusing on human thymus T cells.

Sequencing was carried out using thymocytes. Receptors originate from a boy in the first two years of life with a congenital heart defect.

V usage is TRBV27 and J usage is TRBJ2-5; D might be TRBD1 (5 bases). This CDR3 spans 14 amino acids. The V and J ends lost 3 bases and 1 base respectively, with 9 bases between them. Germline V gene data show CDR1 as MNHEY and CDR2 as SMNVEV (reference sequence). CDR3 in amino acids: CASSFSGIQETQYF. As DNA, the CDR3 is TGTGCCAGCAGTTTTTCAGGGATCCAAGAGACCCAGTACTTC.

V and J are TRBV7-2 and TRBJ1-1; 9 nucleotides line up with TRBD1. Looked up from germline, CDR1 is SGHTA and CDR2 is FQGNSA. The ends lost 3 bases at V and 4 bases at J; junction bases unmatched: 18. This CDR3 spans 19 amino acids. CDR3 DNA sequence: TGTGCCAGCAGCTTCTGTCACGCGGGACAGGGCATATTTAGCACTGAAGCTTTCTTT. Its translation: CASSFCHAGQGIFSTEAFF.

This clone was detected only once. The V call is TRBV4-2, the J call TRBJ2-3, with 9 nucleotides matching TRBD1. The J segment lost 0 bases and the V segment lost 1 base, leaving 17 bases of the junction unmatched. CDR1 and CDR2 (germline): LGHNA, YNFKEQ. This CDR3 is built from 21 residues. This chain's CDR3 is CASSQGPPGGQGPLSTDTQYF. CDR3 coding DNA: TGTGCCAGCAGCCAAGGGCCACCGGGAGGACAGGGGCCTCTAAGCACAGATACGCAGTATTTT.

The chain combines TRBV4-3 with TRBJ2-3; 7 nucleotides match TRBD1. The CDR3 spans 16 residues. Germline V gene sequence: CDR1 LGHNA, CDR2 YSLEER. With 1 base clipped from V and 5 bases from J, the junction kept 9 bases outside the gene matches. The CDR3 DNA sequence: TGCGCCAGCAGCCAAGGGAGGAACAGGGGCGAAGATACGCAGTATTTT. Protein sequence: CASSQGRNRGEDTQYF.

The genes are TRBV4-1 and TRBJ1-1, with 10 bases matching TRBD1. The germline gives CDR1 MGHRA, CDR2 YSYEKL. There are 16 residues in the CDR3. The V segment lost 0 bases and the J segment 5 bases; nucleotides outside the gene matches: 6. The CDR3 sequence: CASSQELRTGGTEAFF. In DNA form, the CDR3 reads TGCGCCAGCAGCCAAGAACTCAGGACAGGGGGGACTGAAGCTTTCTTT.

The J gene is TRBJ2-1, the V gene TRBV5-6; D remains unclear. The CDR3 loop spans 14 amino acids. Germline V CDR1 and CDR2: SGHDT, YYEEEE. Deletions cut 1 base from V and 4 bases from J, with 9 bases between. The CDR3 region is CASSLHPTYNEQFF. The CDR3 DNA sequence: TGTGCCAGCAGCTTGCATCCTACGTACAATGAGCAGTTCTTC.

The chain links TRBV12-5 to TRBJ2-1; 9 bases line up with TRBD1. The CDR3 sequence is 20 residues long. Germline CDR1 is LGHNT and CDR2 is FRNRAP. After removal of 5 bases from V and 0 bases from J, the junction contained 17 bases not matched to a gene. CDR3 sequence (DNA): TGTGCTAGTGGTCCCGTAACACAGGGGGCCCCCCCTCACTCCTACAATGAGCAGTTCTTC. Translated, it gives CASGPVTQGAPPHSYNEQFF.

The chain joins TRBV29-1 to TRBJ2-5; 8 bases align to TRBD1. This CDR3 is 15 amino acids long. After removal of 8 bases from V and 0 bases from J, the junction contained 11 bases not matched to a gene. CDR1 is SQVTM and CDR2 is ANQGSEA in the germline V gene. The DNA for the CDR3 is TGCAGCTGCTGTTGGGACAGGTCCCACCAAGAGACCCAGTACTTC. Protein sequence: CSCCWDRSHQETQYF.

The V gene is TRBV5-6, the J gene TRBJ2-3, with D possibly matching TRBD2 (6 bases). V dropped 3 bases and J dropped 2 bases, with 16 bases sitting between them. Looked up from germline, CDR1 is SGHDT and CDR2 is YYEEEE. CDR3 length: 16 residues. The CDR3 region is CASSSSGEKDTDTQYF. For the CDR3, the DNA is TGTGCCAGCAGCTCCTCGGGGGAGAAGGACACAGATACGCAGTATTTT.

The chain couples TRBV14 to TRBJ2-1; 11 positions agree with TRBD2. The CDR3 sequence is 17 residues long. Germline loops: CDR1 SGHDN, CDR2 FVKESK. V gave up 0 bases and J gave up 6 bases; unmatched junction bases: 7. In DNA form, the CDR3 reads TGTGCCAGCAGCCAAGAACTAGCGGGAGAGAGAGCCAATGAGCAGTTCTTC. This gives the protein CASSQELAGERANEQFF.

The rearrangement joins TRBV11-3 to TRBJ2-5; D is possibly TRBD1 (9 bases). The CDR3 spans 17 residues. V was shortened by 7 bases and J by 1 base, with 22 bases between the two germline ends. CDR1 and CDR2 from the germline V gene are SGHNT and YENEEA. CDR3: CASTRDRDGTSQETQYF. The CDR3 nucleotides are TGTGCCAGCACCCGGGACAGGGACGGGACTAGCCAAGAGACCCAGTACTTC. The full variable domain, with the rest looked up from reference TRBV11-3 and TRBJ2-5, is EAGVVQSPRYKIIEKKQPVAFWCNPISGHNTLYWYLQNLGQGPELLIRYENEEAVDDSQLPKDRFSAERLKGVDSTLKIQPAELGDSAVYLCASTRDRDGTSQETQYFGPGTRLLVL.

The gene calls are TRBV18 and TRBJ2-7; 7 bases match TRBD2. Germline values: CDR1 KGHSH, CDR2 LQKENI. V lost 2 bases and J lost 1; bases outside the gene matches: 2. This CDR3 is built from 14 residues. The CDR3 is CASSPREGSYEQYF. CDR3 in DNA: TGTGCCAGCTCACCAAGGGAGGGTTCCTACGAGCAGTACTTC. The full variable domain, in which reference TRBV18 and TRBJ2-7 provide the parts outside the CDR3, is NAGVMQNPRHLVRRRGQEARLRCSPMKGHSHVYWYRQLPEEGLKFMVYLQKENIIDESGMPKERFSAEFPKEGPSILRIQQVVRGDSAAYFCASSPREGSYEQYFGPGTRLTVT.

This chain's CDR3 is CASSSSGAYEQYF. CDR3 coding DNA: TGCGCCAGCAGCTCTTCGGGGGCCTACGAGCAGTACTTC. The rearrangement links TRBV5-1 to TRBJ2-7, with a weak D call TRBD2 (6 bases). This CDR3 comprises 13 residues. Germline V gene lookup returns CDR1 SGHRS and CDR2 YFSETQ. Trimming took off 3 bases at V and 2 bases at J, with 9 bases between the two ends.

The rearrangement links TRBV9 to TRBJ2-5; 7 bases match TRBD1. V gave up 3 bases and J gave up 1 base; unmatched junction bases: 9. Per germline, CDR1 SGDLS and CDR2 YYNGEE. This CDR3 spans 16 amino acids. CDR3 coding DNA: TGTGCCAGCAGCGCGGAAGTTGGGGACAGCCAAGAGACCCAGTACTTC. It is translated as CASSAEVGDSQETQYF.

The chain recombines TRBV7-9 with TRBJ2-5; 12 bases are shared with TRBD2. This CDR3 has 15 amino acids. CDR1 is SEHNR and CDR2 is FQNEAQ in the germline V gene (reference sequence). V shed 5 bases and J 4 bases; nucleotides not matched to a gene: 5. The CDR3 nucleotides are TGTGCCAGCAGCCAACGGACTAGCGGGATAGAGACCCAGTACTTC. This translates into CASSQRTSGIETQYF.

The J gene is TRBJ1-2, the V gene TRBV10-3; unclear D gene. Per germline, CDR1 ENHRY and CDR2 SYGVKD. V lost 0 bases, J lost 4 bases, and 18 bases lay in between. This CDR3 is 17 amino acids long. CDR3 region: CAISESMMSGRAYGYTF. DNA for the CDR3: TGTGCCATCAGTGAGTCGATGATGTCTGGGAGGGCCTATGGCTACACCTTC.

With respect to this clone: This specimen includes other DNA sequences encoding the same CDR3. The chain has TRBV11-2 and TRBJ2-2; 11 nucleotides match TRBD1. J lost 5 bases, V lost 5 bases, and 4 bases had no gene match. Looked up from germline, CDR1 is SGHAT and CDR2 is FQNNGV. This CDR3 has 15 residues. The DNA of the CDR3 is TGTGCCAGCAGCCTTGGGACAGGGGGGACCGGGGAGCTGTTTTTT. It translates to CASSLGTGGTGELFF.

The chain has TRBV7-3 and TRBJ2-7; possible D gene TRBD1, 5 bases. The CDR3 covers 14 residues. Trimming stripped 9 bases from V and 4 bases from J, with 19 bases between. From germline, CDR1 is SGHTA and CDR2 FQGTGA. DNA for the CDR3: TGTGCCAGGAGCGTACGTTGGGGCCATTACGAGCAGTACTTC. The encoded protein is CARSVRWGHYEQYF.

This clone was seen only once. The rearrangement joins TRBV12-5 to TRBJ2-1, with 7 bases identical to TRBD2. Germline V gene data show CDR1 as LGHNT and CDR2 as FRNRAP. Trimming removed 7 bases from V and 7 bases from J; junction bases left unmatched: 4. The CDR3 extends over 12 amino acids. The chain's CDR3 is CASALGGNEQFF. In DNA form, the CDR3 reads TGTGCTAGTGCCCTGGGGGGGAATGAGCAGTTCTTC.

J is TRBJ2-7 and V is TRBV4-3; D is undetermined. Trimming left V 3 bases short and J 3 bases short, with 9 bases between. The CDR3 loop spans 13 amino acids. The germline V gene encodes CDR1 LGHNA and CDR2 YSLEER. The CDR3 reads CASSQRISYEQYF. The CDR3, as DNA: TGCGCCAGCAGCCAGAGGATTAGCTACGAGCAGTACTTC.

The chain couples TRBV7-9 to TRBJ2-7; D gene uncertain. The V gene's germline CDR1 is SEHNR and CDR2 FQNEAQ (reference sequence). The V gene lost 5 bases and the J gene lost 5 bases, with 10 bases spanning the gap. CDR3 length: 12 amino acids. Here the CDR3 DNA reads TGTGCCAGCAGCCTTTTCCTTGACGAGCAGTACTTC. It is translated as CASSLFLDEQYF.

The chain combines TRBV6-6 with TRBJ2-7; D gene ambiguous. The length of the CDR3 is 16 residues. The V end lost 0 bases, the J end lost 2 bases, and 14 bases lay between the germline ends. CDR1 and CDR2 (germline): MNHNY, SVGAGI (reference sequence). The CDR3 loop reads CASSYSYYTAPYEQYF. The CDR3 DNA is TGTGCCAGCAGTTACTCCTATTACACAGCTCCCTACGAGCAGTACTTC.

J is TRBJ1-1 and V is TRBV15, with TRBD1 matching over 8 bases. Germline trimming cut 2 bases from V and 2 bases from J; bases unmatched to any gene: 13. CDR1 and CDR2 from the germline V gene are LNHNV and YYDKDF (reference sequence). CDR3 size: 18 residues. The CDR3 is CATSRLLGTGWDNTEAFF. The CDR3 nucleotides are TGTGCCACCAGCAGACTGTTGGGGACAGGCTGGGATAACACTGAAGCTTTCTTT.

This rearrangement joins TRBV7-2 to TRBJ2-7; D might be TRBD2 (5 bases). The CDR3 spans 16 residues. Germline CDR1 SGHTA, CDR2 FQGNSA. Trimming stripped 2 bases from V and 6 bases from J, with 20 bases between. The CDR3 DNA follows: TGTGCCAGCAGCTTAATGTCGGGTCTCCCCCGGGGCGAGCAGTACTTC. Protein: CASSLMSGLPRGEQYF.

The chain employs TRBV9 and TRBJ2-1, with unresolved D. The V end was cut by 0 bases, the J end by 6 bases, with 4 bases between. CDR1 and CDR2 (germline): SGDLS, YYNGEE. The CDR3 runs to 12 residues. The CDR3 DNA reads as TGTGCCAGCAGCGTAGCTAGCAATGAGCAGTTCTTC. Translating it yields CASSVASNEQFF.

This clone has a handful of counts. J is TRBJ2-1 and V is TRBV4-3, with D possibly being TRBD2 (6 bases). Germline V gene data show CDR1 as LGHNA and CDR2 as YSLEER. V lost 0 bases and J lost 6, with 6 bases in between. The CDR3 is 13 amino acids. The CDR3 sequence is CASSQEEGNEQFF. CDR3 nucleotide sequence: TGCGCCAGCAGCCAAGAGGAGGGCAATGAGCAGTTCTTC.

V and J are TRBV10-1 and TRBJ2-7, with a possible D match to TRBD2 (6 bases). Deletions cut 0 bases from V and 2 bases from J, with 11 bases between. The CDR3 is made up of 15 amino acids. CDR1 is WNHNN and CDR2 is SYGVQD in the germline V gene (reference sequence). CDR3 nucleotides: TGCGCCAGCAGTGAGTCAGGAGGGACCACCTACGAGCAGTACTTC. Translating gives CASSESGGTTYEQYF.